This passage covers 6 T cell receptor beta chains from one sample sequenced in a study of T cells in Graves' hyperthyroidism and ophthalmopathy (dated by TCRdb to between 2018 and 2021). The library was prepared using multiplex PCR. Sequencing was carried out with an Illumina HiSeq 2000. The TCR beta CDR3 regions were amplified from RNA transcripts. The first round of RT-PCR for the TCR CDR3 was performed with the HTBI primer set and the Qiagen OneStep RT-PCR kit. Using fastp trimming at Q25 and MiXCR clonotype assembly, TCRdb reanalyzed the public sequencing data and kept in-frame beta chains. Rows are unified per CDR3 protein, each entry keeping the most common DNA and genes. A total of some 270,000 distinct CDR3 sequences appear in this sample, about 13% of them only once. The ten largest make up 7% to 9% of the sample. The sample comprised blood. The receptors stem from a woman in her thirties or forties with Graves' hyperthyroidism.

Worth noting for this clonotype: A clone one base away is much larger, so this may be a read error. The rearrangement joins TRBV18 to TRBJ2-7, with D uncertain. CDR3 size: 14 residues. Germline V CDR1 and CDR2: KGHSH, LQKENI. The CDR3 spells CAGSPPEATPEQYF. The CDR3, as DNA: TGTGCCGGCTCACCCCCCGAGGCTACCCCCGAGCAGTACTTC.

This clonotype showed up many times. This chain links TRBV2 with TRBJ2-1; 7 nucleotides align to TRBD1. The V gene end was trimmed by 4 bases and the J gene end by 15 bases; junction bases not matched to a gene: 9. From germline, CDR1 is SNHLY and CDR2 FYNNEI. This CDR3 has 12 residues. Written as DNA, the CDR3 is TGTGCCAGCAGTGCCCTTGGGGACAGCCCGTTCTTC. It yields the protein CASSALGDSPFF.

This clonotype was counted at least ten times. The chain has TRBV6-6 and TRBJ2-3; the match to TRBD1 covers 10 bases. Germline-derived CDR1 and CDR2 are MNHNY and SVGAGI (reference sequence). The CDR3 contains 16 residues. J gave up 1 base and V 2 bases, and 3 bases lay outside the gene matches. The CDR3 loop is CASSYPGTGGTDTQYF. The DNA for the CDR3 is TGTGCCAGCAGTTACCCCGGGACAGGGGGCACAGATACGCAGTATTTT.

The chain has TRBV20-1 and TRBJ2-5; weak D call: TRBD2 (5 bases). The germline V gene encodes CDR1 DFQATT and CDR2 SNEGSKA (reference sequence). The CDR3 sequence is 13 residues long. V was clipped by 3 bases and J by 0 bases, with 8 bases between them. DNA for the CDR3: TGCAGTGCTAGGGACTGGTACCAAGAGACCCAGTACTTC. Amino acid sequence: CSARDWYQETQYF.

This clonotype has ten or more counts. The J gene is TRBJ2-2, the V gene TRBV12-3 or TRBV12-4; D is uncertain. This CDR3 spans 12 amino acids. V was shortened by 3 bases and J by 6 bases, with 5 bases between the two germline ends. The CDR3 DNA reads TGTGCCAGCAGTTTTGGCGCCGGGGAGCTGTTTTTT. Protein sequence: CASSFGAGELFF.

The chain carries TRBV3-1 and TRBJ2-5, with a possible D match to TRBD2 (5 bases). The CDR3 consists of 15 residues. V was clipped by 2 bases and J by 2 bases, with 12 bases between them. Germline V CDR1 and CDR2: LGHDT, YNNKEL (reference sequence). CDR3 protein: CASSQRLAGQETQYF. The CDR3 DNA follows: TGTGCCAGCAGCCAAAGGCTGGCGGGTCAAGAGACCCAGTACTTC.